This is a list of T cell receptor beta chains from one sample in a study of CD8+ T cells in alopecia areata. Assay used: immunoSEQ multiplex PCR; TCRdb lists only in-frame clones, some missing. The table lists about 190,000 clones, around 60% of them singletons, with roughly 0.7% in the top ten. The sequencing here drew on CD4+ T cells sorted from blood, taken at week 4, from a patient treated with tofacitinib. These receptors were obtained from a human donor with alopecia areata. CDR3s include the opening cysteine and the closing phenylalanine or tryptophan. The order of the fields is V gene, clone size, J gene, CDR3 protein. Clone sizes are given selectively: once, few, many, or a class where the clone is expanded.

TRBV29-1,NA,TRBJ2-7,CSVVASGVIEQYF
TRBV5-1,NA,TRBJ2-5,CASSYLESQETQYF
TRBV9,NA,TRBJ2-5,CASSVSLPPETQYF
TRBV28,NA,TRBJ1-5,CASSWDVAQHF
TRBV5-1,once,TRBJ2-7,CASSPTSGSYEQYF
TRBV18,NA,TRBJ2-5,CASSSDRQETQYF
TRBV29-1,few,TRBJ2-6,CSVAGTGETGANVLTF
TRBV2,NA,TRBJ2-5,CASLFVAGEETQYF
TRBV7-9,few,TRBJ2-5,CASSLGVTGLGETQYF
TRBV30,NA,TRBJ2-7,CACPTGALSSHEQYF
TRBV15,NA,TRBJ1-1,CATSRDLGTEAFF
TRBV29-1,few,TRBJ2-7,CSVSGTSGSSYEQYF
TRBV6-1,NA,TRBJ1-2,CASSEGDRTFYGYTF
TRBV6-5,NA,TRBJ1-1,CASSYFRANTEAFF
TRBV9,NA,TRBJ2-5,CASSPPDGLQETQYF
TRBV18,NA,TRBJ1-2,CASNPNYGYGYTF
TRBV6-6,NA,TRBJ2-6,CASSLGGSGANVLTF
TRBV29-1,once,TRBJ2-7,CSARHGYEQYF
TRBV6-1,few,TRBJ1-1,CASRRDTVGSAFF
TRBV6-5,NA,TRBJ2-2,CASSYSNTGELFF
TRBV29-1,NA,TRBJ1-2,CSVEGGAAGVEGYTF
TRBV10-3,NA,TRBJ2-3,CAISRQGTDTQYF
TRBV6-6,NA,TRBJ2-1,CASSRDLHLGNEQFF
TRBV7-2,NA,TRBJ2-6,CASSPGANVLTF
TRBV15,NA,TRBJ2-1,CATSRTGQHNEQFF
TRBV27,NA,TRBJ2-5,CASSGTGSQTQYF
TRBV5-4,NA,TRBJ2-7,CASSLAGTGNTYEQYF
TRBV4-3,NA,TRBJ2-5,CASSQVRDRETQYF
TRBV5-1,NA,TRBJ2-5,CASSPGLGRGQETQYF
TRBV30,NA,TRBJ1-5,CAWSWSEGPQHF
TRBV29-1,NA,TRBJ1-1,CSGGEAGAEAFF
TRBV6-1,NA,TRBJ1-1,CASRRTENTEAFF
TRBV10-3,NA,TRBJ1-2,CAIGTGTANYGYTF
TRBV28,once,TRBJ1-5,CATWTRNQPQHF
TRBV10-3,NA,TRBJ2-5,CAIRGQREETQYF
TRBV5-1,once,TRBJ2-6,CASSLALPGANVLTF
TRBV9,NA,TRBJ2-1,CVSSPRTSGDNEQFF
TRBV29-1,once,TRBJ1-2,CSVEQGGYGYTF
TRBV30,NA,TRBJ2-1,CAWSGQQHNEQFF
TRBV7-6,few,TRBJ2-5,CASSLAYLETQYF
TRBV30,NA,TRBJ1-2,CAWSGRFRAGYGYTF
TRBV2,NA,TRBJ2-5,CASRKDREETQYF
TRBV30,NA,TRBJ2-1,CAWSWGQAGAYNEQFF
TRBV29-1,NA,TRBJ2-7,CSAAGGREQYF
TRBV2,NA,TRBJ1-2,CASRPGPNYGYTF
TRBV5-1,NA,TRBJ1-4,CASSPGQGTNEKLFF
TRBV29-1,NA,TRBJ2-5,CSAAKTSGNQETQYF
TRBV25-1,few,TRBJ2-3,CASRSQGDTQYF
TRBV9,NA,TRBJ2-5,CASSGPGQRFEETQYF
TRBV7-2,NA,TRBJ2-6,CASSPRLAGVSGANVLTF
TRBV15,NA,TRBJ2-5,CATSRAGTQKETQYF
TRBV4-1,NA,TRBJ2-1,CASSQETSGTYNEQFF
TRBV7-2,few,TRBJ1-2,CPPSLNYGYTF
TRBV25-1,NA,TRBJ1-2,CASRTGTLNSGYTF
TRBV7-2,NA,TRBJ2-3,CASSPGTDTQYF
TRBV7-2,NA,TRBJ2-2,CASSSGRASTGELFF
TRBV7-2,NA,TRBJ1-4,CASRGASNEKLFF